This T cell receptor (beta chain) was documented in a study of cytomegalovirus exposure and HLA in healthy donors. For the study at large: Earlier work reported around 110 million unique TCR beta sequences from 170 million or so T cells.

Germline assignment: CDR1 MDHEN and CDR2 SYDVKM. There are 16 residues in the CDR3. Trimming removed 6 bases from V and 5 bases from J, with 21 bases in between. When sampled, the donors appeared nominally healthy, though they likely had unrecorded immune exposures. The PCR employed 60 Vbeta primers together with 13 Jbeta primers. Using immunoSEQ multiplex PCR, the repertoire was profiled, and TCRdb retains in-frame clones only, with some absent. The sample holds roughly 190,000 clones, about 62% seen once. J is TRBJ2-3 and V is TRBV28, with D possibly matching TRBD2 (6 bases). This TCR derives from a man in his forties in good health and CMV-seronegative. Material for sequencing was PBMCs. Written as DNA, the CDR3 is TGTGCCAGCAGCCCCCCCCCGCAGGGCGGGAAAGATACGCAGTATTTT. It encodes CASSPPPQGGKDTQYF. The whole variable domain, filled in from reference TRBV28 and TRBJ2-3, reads DVKVTQSSRYLVKRTGEKVFLECVQDMDHENMFWYRQDPGLGLRLIYFSYDVKMKEKGDIPEGYSVSREKKERFSLILESASTNQTSMYLCASSPPPQGGKDTQYFGPGTRLTVL.